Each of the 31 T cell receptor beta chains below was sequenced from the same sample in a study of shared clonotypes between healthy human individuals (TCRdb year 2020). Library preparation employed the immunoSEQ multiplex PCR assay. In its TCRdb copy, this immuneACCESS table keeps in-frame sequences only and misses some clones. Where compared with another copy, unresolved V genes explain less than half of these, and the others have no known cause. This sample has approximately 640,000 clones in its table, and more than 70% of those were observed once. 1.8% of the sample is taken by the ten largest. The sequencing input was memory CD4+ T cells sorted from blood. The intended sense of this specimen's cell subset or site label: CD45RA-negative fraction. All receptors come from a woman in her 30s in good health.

The CDR3 sequence is CASGSTSGRETQYF. The CDR3 coding sequence is TGTGCCAGCGGCAGTACTAGCGGGAGGGAGACCCAGTACTTC. The chain has TRBV5-4 and TRBJ2-5; TRBD2 matches at 12 bases. V dropped 7 bases and J dropped 5; count of bases not matched to a gene: 6. This CDR3 is 14 amino acids long. The germline V gene has CDR1 SGHNT and CDR2 YYREEE (reference sequence).

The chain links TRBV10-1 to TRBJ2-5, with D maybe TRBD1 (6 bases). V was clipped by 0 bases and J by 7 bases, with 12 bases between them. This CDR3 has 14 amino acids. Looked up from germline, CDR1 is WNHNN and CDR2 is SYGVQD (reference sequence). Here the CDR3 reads CASSESDSPGTQYF. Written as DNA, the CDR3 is TGCGCCAGCAGTGAGTCGGACAGTCCGGGGACCCAGTACTTC.

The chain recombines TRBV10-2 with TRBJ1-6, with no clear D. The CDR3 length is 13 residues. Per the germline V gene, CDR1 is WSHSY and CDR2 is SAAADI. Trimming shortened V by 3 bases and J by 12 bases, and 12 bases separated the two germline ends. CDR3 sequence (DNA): TGCGCCAGCAGTGACTCCGGACTTCGACCCCTCCACTTT. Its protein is CASSDSGLRPLHF.

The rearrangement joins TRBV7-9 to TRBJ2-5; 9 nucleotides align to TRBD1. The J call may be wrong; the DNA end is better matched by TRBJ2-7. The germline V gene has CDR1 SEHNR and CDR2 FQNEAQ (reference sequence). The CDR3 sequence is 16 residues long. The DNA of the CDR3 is TGTGCCAGCAGCGGTACCGGAGACAGGGGGTCCTACGAGCAGTACTTC. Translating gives CASSGTGDRGSYEQYF.

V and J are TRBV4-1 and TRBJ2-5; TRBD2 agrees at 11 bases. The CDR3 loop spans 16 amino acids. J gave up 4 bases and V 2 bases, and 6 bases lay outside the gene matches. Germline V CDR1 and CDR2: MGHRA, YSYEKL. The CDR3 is CASSQLPGLAAETQYF. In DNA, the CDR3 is TGCGCCAGCAGCCAACTACCGGGACTAGCGGCAGAGACCCAGTACTTC.

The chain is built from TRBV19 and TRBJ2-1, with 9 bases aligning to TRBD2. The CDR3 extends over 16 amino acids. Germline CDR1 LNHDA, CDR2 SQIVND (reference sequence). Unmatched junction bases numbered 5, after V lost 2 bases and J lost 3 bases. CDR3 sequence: CASSINSGSNYNEQFF. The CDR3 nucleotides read TGTGCCAGTAGTATAAATAGCGGGAGTAACTACAATGAGCAGTTCTTC.

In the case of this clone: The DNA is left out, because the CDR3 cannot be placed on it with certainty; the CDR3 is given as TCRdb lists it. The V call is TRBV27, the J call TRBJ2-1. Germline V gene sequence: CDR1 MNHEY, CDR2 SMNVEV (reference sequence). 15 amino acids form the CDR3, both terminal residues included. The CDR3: CASSFGAGRSNEQFF.

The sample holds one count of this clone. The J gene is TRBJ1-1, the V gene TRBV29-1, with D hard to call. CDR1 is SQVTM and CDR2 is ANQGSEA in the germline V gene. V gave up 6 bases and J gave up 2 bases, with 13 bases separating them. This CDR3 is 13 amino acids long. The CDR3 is CSVNPAVNTEAFF. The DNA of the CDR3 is TGCAGCGTCAACCCGGCAGTAAACACTGAAGCTTTCTTT.

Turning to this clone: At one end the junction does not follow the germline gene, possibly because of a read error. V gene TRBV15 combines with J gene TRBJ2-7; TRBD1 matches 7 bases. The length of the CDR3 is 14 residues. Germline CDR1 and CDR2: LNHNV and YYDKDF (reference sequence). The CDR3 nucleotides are TGTGCCGCCAGCCCGGGACAGCTAGCCTACGAGCAGTACTTC. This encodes CAASPGQLAYEQYF.

CDR3 region: CSVVWGLNGYTF. CDR3 sequence (DNA): TGCAGCGTTGTATGGGGGCTGAATGGCTACACCTTC. The gene calls are TRBV29-1 and TRBJ1-2; maybe TRBD1 (6 bases). Trimming left V 4 bases short and J 6 bases short, with 12 bases between. Germline V gene lookup returns CDR1 SQVTM and CDR2 ANQGSEA. The CDR3 consists of 12 residues.

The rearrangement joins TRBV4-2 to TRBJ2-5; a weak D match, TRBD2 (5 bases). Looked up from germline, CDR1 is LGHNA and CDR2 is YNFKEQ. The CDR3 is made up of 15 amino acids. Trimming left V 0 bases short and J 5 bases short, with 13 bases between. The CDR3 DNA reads TGTGCCAGCAGCCAAGATCTACAAGAGCGGGAGACCCAGTACTTC. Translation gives CASSQDLQERETQYF.

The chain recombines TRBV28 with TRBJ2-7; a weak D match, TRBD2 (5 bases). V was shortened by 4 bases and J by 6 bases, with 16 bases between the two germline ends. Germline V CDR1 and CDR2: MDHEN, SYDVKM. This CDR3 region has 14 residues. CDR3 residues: CASSSIRGRGEQYF. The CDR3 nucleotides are TGTGCCAGCAGTTCCATCCGGGGTCGAGGCGAGCAGTACTTC.

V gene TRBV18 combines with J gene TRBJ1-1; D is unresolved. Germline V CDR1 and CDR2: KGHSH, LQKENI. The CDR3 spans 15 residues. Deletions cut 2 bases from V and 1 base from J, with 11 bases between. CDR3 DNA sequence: TGTGCCAGCTCACCAAGCGCAGCGACGAACACTGAAGCTTTCTTT. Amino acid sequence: CASSPSAATNTEAFF.

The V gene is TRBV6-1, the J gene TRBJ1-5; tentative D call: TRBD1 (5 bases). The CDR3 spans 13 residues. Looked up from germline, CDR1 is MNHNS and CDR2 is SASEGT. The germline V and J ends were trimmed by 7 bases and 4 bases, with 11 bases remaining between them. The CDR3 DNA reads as TGTGCCAGCAAGACAGTACTAAATCAGCCCCAGCATTTT. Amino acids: CASKTVLNQPQHF.

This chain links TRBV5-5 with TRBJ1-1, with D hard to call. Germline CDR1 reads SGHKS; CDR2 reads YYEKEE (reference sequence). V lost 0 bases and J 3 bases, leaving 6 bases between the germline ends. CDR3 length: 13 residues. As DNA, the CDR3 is TGTGCCAGCAGCTTGGAGCCCGACACTGAAGCTTTCTTT. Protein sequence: CASSLEPDTEAFF. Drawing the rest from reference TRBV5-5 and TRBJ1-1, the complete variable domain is DAGVTQSPTHLIKTRGQQVTLRCSPISGHKSVSWYQQVLGQGPQFIFQYYEKEERGRGNFPDRFSARQFPNYSSELNVNALLLGDSALYLCASSLEPDTEAFFGQGTRLTVV.

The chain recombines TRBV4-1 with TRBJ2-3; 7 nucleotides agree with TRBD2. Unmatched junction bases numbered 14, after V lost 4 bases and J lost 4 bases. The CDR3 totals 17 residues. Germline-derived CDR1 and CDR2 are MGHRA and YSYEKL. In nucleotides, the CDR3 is TGCGCCAGCAGCCGTCTCCCATTGGTGGGAGGGCCAGATACGCAGTATTTT. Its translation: CASSRLPLVGGPDTQYF.

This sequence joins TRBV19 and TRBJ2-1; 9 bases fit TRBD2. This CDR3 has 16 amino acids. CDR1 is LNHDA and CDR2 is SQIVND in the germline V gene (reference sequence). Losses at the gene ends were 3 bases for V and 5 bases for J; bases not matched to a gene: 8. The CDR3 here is CASSILAGKFDNEQFF. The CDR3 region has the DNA TGTGCCAGTAGTATTCTAGCGGGAAAGTTTGACAATGAGCAGTTCTTC.

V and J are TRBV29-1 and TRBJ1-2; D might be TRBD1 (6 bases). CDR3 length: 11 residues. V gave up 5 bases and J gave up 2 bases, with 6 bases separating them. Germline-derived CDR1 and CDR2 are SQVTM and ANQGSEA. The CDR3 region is CSVQGNYGYTF. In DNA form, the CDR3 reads TGCAGCGTTCAGGGGAACTATGGCTACACCTTC. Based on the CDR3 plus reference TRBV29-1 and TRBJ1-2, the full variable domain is SAVISQKPSRDICQRGTSLTIQCQVDSQVTMMFWYRQQPGQSLTLIATANQGSEATYESGFVIDKFPISRPNLTFSTLTVSNMSPEDSSIYLCSVQGNYGYTFGSGTRLTVV.

The CDR3: CASSESAGQPQHF. The CDR3 coding sequence is TGCGCCAGCAGTGAGTCTGCGGGTCAGCCCCAGCATTTT. This chain links TRBV10-1 with TRBJ1-5, with unresolved D. V lost 0 bases and J 6 bases, leaving 6 bases between the germline ends. CDR3 size: 13 residues. Germline V gene data show CDR1 as WNHNN and CDR2 as SYGVQD (reference sequence).

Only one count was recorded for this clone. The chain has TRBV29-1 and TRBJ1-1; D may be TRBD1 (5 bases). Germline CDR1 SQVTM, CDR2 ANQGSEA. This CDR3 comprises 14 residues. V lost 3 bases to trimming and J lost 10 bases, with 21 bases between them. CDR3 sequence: CSVEEGRKPSGAFF. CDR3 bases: TGCAGCGTTGAGGAGGGACGGAAACCCTCCGGAGCTTTCTTT.

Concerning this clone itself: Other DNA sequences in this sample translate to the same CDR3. The CDR3 loop reads CASSSRIPPYEQYF. The CDR3 DNA is TGTGCCAGCAGTTCACGGATTCCCCCCTACGAGCAGTACTTC. The chain links TRBV27 to TRBJ2-7; no reliable D call. Germline V gene sequence: CDR1 MNHEY, CDR2 SMNVEV (reference sequence). The CDR3 spans 14 residues. Trimming left V 4 bases short and J 2 bases short, with 12 bases between.

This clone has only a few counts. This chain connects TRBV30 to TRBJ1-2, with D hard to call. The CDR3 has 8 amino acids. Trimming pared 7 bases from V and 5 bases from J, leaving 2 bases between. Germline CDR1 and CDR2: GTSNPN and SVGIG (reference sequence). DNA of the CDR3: TGTGCCTTTTATGGCTACACCTTC. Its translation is CAFYGYTF.

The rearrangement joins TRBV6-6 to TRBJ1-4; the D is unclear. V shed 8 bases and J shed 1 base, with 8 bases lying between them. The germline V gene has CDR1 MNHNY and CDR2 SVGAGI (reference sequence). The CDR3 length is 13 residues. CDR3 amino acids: CASARVTNEKLFF. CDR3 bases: TGTGCCAGCGCTAGGGTAACTAATGAAAAACTGTTTTTT.

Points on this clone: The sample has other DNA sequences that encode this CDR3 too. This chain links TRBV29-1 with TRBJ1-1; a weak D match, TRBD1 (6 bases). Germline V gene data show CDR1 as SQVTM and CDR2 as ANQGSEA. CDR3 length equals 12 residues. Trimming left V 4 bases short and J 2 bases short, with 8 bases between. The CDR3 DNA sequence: TGCAGCGTTGTAGGGGGTAACACTGAAGCTTTCTTT. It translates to CSVVGGNTEAFF.

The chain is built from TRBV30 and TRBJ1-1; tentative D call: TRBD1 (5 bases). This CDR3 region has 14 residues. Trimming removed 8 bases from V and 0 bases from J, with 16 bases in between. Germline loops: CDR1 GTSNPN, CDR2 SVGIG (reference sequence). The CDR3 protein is CAGTGLNMNTEAFF. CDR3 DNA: TGTGCCGGGACTGGGTTAAACATGAACACTGAAGCTTTCTTT.

The CDR3 DNA reads as TGTGCCAGCGCGAAAACAGATACCTCCTACAATGAGCAGTTCTTC. Amino acid sequence: CASAKTDTSYNEQFF. This chain uses TRBV2 with TRBJ2-1; no firm D call. Germline V gives CDR1 SNHLY, CDR2 FYNNEI. The CDR3 covers 15 residues. Trimming shortened V by 8 bases and J by 0 bases, and 14 bases separated the two germline ends.

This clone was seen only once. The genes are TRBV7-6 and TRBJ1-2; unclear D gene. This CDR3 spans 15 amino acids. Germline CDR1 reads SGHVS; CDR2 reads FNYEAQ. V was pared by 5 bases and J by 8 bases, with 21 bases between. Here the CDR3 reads CASSPQNFPANGYTF. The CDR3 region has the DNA TGTGCCAGCAGCCCTCAGAATTTCCCCGCGAACGGCTACACCTTC.

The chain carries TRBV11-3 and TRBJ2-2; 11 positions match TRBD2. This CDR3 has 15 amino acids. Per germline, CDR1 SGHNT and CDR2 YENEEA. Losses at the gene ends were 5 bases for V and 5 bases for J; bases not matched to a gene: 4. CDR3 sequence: CASSNLAGGTGELFF. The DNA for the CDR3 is TGTGCCAGCAGCAACCTAGCGGGAGGTACCGGGGAGCTGTTTTTT.

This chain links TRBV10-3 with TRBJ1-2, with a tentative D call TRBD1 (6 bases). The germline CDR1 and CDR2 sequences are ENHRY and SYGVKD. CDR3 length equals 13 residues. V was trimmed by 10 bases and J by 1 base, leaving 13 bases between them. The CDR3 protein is CATAGQINYGYTF. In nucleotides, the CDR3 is TGTGCCACCGCCGGACAGATTAACTATGGCTACACCTTC.

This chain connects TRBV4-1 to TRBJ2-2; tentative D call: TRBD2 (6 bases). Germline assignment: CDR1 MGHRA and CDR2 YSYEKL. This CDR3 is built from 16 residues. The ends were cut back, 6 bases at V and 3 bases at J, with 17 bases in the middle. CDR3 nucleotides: TGCGCCAGCAGTCGTGCATCTAGCGTTTACACCGGGGAGCTGTTTTTT. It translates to CASSRASSVYTGELFF.

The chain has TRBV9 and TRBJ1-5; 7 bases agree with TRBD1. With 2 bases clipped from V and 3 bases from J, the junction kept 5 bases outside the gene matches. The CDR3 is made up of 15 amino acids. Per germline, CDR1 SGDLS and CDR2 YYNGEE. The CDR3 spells CASSVAGTDNQPQHF. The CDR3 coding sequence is TGTGCCAGCAGCGTGGCCGGGACAGACAATCAGCCCCAGCATTTT.